This T cell receptor beta chain was identified in a study of blood T cell repertoires in COVID-19. Germline V gene lookup returns CDR1 MDHEN and CDR2 SYDVKM. V was pared by 5 bases and J by 4 bases, with 7 bases of the junction left unmatched. The CDR3 loop spans 15 amino acids. Measured with immunoSEQ multiplex PCR; TCRdb has only the in-frame clones, and not every one. The sample lists some 19,000 clones; 65% to 85% were seen once. Sequencing was carried out using peripheral blood. The chain combines TRBV28 with TRBJ2-3; 9 bases match TRBD2. The clonotype was recovered from a human donor in a cohort sampled during active COVID-19. DNA of the CDR3: TGTGCCAGCAGTGCCGGGACTAGCCTCGCAGATACGCAGTATTTT. Translating gives CASSAGTSLADTQYF.